This T cell receptor beta chain was sequenced during a study of T cell responses to AZD1222 COVID-19 vaccine. At the level of the study: Second-dose timings of about 4 or about 12 weeks were pooled. General study results and limits: CD4 TCRs covered the whole spike, strongest at regions 160-218 and 743-854. The donor cohort was predominantly white British with a female majority, and clonal diversity may have been underestimated. Spike-specific TCR depth and breadth grew after two AZD1222 doses.

This clone was detected once. Antigen specificity is unknown. The table came from immunoSEQ multiplex PCR; TCRdb's copy has only in-frame clones and leaves some out. The repertoire holds some 130,000 clones, with more than 75% as singletons. Germline assignment: CDR1 SGHAT and CDR2 FQNNGV. CDR3 size: 12 residues. V shed 5 bases and J shed 3 bases, with 7 bases lying between them. This specimen was peripheral blood, taken on day 0 of AZD1222 vaccination. The V gene is TRBV11-2, the J gene TRBJ1-1; no clear D gene. The TCR originated in an adult in good health. Written as DNA, the CDR3 is TGTGCCAGCAGCCACAAGCACACTGAAGCTTTCTTT. The encoded protein is CASSHKHTEAFF.